The clone carrying this T cell receptor beta chain was seen many times. This sample is part of a study of T cells of healthy individuals. MiXCR was run by TCRdb on the 5' RACE reads, yielding one entry per CDR3 protein. The sample carries 85,000 to 100,000 distinct CDR3 sequences, 15% to 20% recorded once. This CDR3 contains 15 residues. With 5 bases clipped from V and 0 bases from J, the junction kept 9 bases outside the gene matches. Germline CDR1 DFQATT, CDR2 SNEGSKA (reference sequence). J is TRBJ2-5 and V is TRBV20-1; 7 bases are shared with TRBD2. The TCR was taken from a human donor in good health. CDR3 DNA sequence: TGCAGTGCTTCCGTATCTAGCGGATACCAAGAGACCCAGTACTTC. As protein: CSASVSSGYQETQYF.